This T cell receptor beta chain was documented in a study of T-cell memory formation after mild COVID-19. Overall study context: TCR clusters showed largely donor specificity. Findings and limits, study-wide: Mainly CM and EM harbored the contracting CD4+ clones; mainly EMRA harbored the CD8+ ones.

This clonotype has just a few counts. Its target is unknown. Deletions cut 1 base from V and 2 bases from J, with 9 bases between. Per germline, CDR1 SGHVS and CDR2 FQNEAQ. The CDR3 length is 15 residues. The 5'RACE method, run with constant-segment primers, produced TCR alpha and TCR beta cDNA libraries (carrying sample barcodes and UMIs). TCRdb redid the calling of the 5' RACE reads with MiXCR, one entry per CDR3 protein. The sample lists a few hundred thousand distinct CDR3 sequences; about a fifth were seen once. Sequenced material: PBMCs or a T cell subset sorted from them (not recorded which). The chain joins TRBV7-8 to TRBJ1-3, with D possibly being TRBD1 (5 bases). The origin of this receptor is an adult woman who had mild COVID-19 (a few samples of this study predate the infection). Cell type and time point are not known. CDR3 loop: CASSLDRNPGNTIYF. DNA of the CDR3: TGTGCCAGCAGCTTAGACAGGAACCCTGGAAACACCATATATTTT.